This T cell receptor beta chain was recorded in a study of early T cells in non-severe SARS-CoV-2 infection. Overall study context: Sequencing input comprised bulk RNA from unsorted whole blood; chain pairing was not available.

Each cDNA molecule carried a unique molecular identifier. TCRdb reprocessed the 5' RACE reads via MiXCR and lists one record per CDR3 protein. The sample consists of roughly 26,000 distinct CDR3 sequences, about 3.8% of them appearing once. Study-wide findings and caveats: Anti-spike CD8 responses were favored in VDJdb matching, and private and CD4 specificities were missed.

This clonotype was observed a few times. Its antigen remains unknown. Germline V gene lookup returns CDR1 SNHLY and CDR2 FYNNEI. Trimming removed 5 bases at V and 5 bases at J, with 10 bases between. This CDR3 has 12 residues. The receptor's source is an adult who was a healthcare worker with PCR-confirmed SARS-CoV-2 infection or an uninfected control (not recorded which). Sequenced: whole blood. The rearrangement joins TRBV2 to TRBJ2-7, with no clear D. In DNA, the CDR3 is TGTGCCAGCAGTTCCGGGCTCGACGAGCAGTACTTC. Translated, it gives CASSSGLDEQYF.